What follows is one T cell receptor (beta chain) and its context. This specimen comes from a study of control samples from healthy donors and cancer patients. Clones were read by immunoSEQ multiplex PCR, and TCRdb kept only the in-frame ones, dropping some. There are over 85,000 clones in the sample; roughly 94% occur only once, and under 3% lies in the top ten. Germline V gene sequence: CDR1 SGHNT, CDR2 YYREEE (reference sequence). There are 14 residues in the CDR3. The V end lost 0 bases, the J end lost 1 base, and 7 bases lay between the germline ends. The chain is built from TRBV5-4 and TRBJ1-2; D unclear. The receptor was derived from a woman under 30 in good health. The source material was blood. The CDR3 region is CASSLEGSNYGYTF. The CDR3 nucleotides are TGTGCCAGCAGCTTGGAGGGAAGTAACTATGGCTACACCTTC.